This entry lists 10 T cell receptor beta chains sequenced from one sample in a study of blood T cell repertoires in COVID-19. This table comes from immunoSEQ multiplex PCR, and its TCRdb copy is limited to in-frame clones, with some not included. The sample consists of 170,000 or so clones, around four fifths of them appearing once. The sample was peripheral blood. Receptors originate from a woman in her sixties with acute or convalescent COVID-19.

J is TRBJ2-7 and V is TRBV5-4; 11 bases fit TRBD2. The J segment lost 1 base and the V segment lost 6 bases, leaving 6 bases of the junction unmatched. CDR3 size: 15 residues. Germline-derived CDR1 and CDR2 are SGHNT and YYREEE (reference sequence). CDR3 nucleotides: TGTGCCAGCACCAGAGGGACTAGCGGTTCCTACGAGCAGTACTTC. It is translated as CASTRGTSGSYEQYF.

V is TRBV5-6 and J is TRBJ1-4; a weak D match, TRBD1 (6 bases). The germline V gene encodes CDR1 SGHDT and CDR2 YYEEEE. This CDR3 has 15 amino acids. V lost 4 bases to trimming and J lost 8 bases, with 18 bases between them. CDR3 amino acids: CASSASGVSGEKLFF. The CDR3, as DNA: TGTGCCAGCAGCGCCTCAGGGGTGAGTGGAGAAAAACTGTTTTTT.

V and J are TRBV28 and TRBJ2-7; D is unresolved. Looked up from germline, CDR1 is MDHEN and CDR2 is SYDVKM. This CDR3 has 16 amino acids. Trimming left V 8 bases short and J 0 bases short, with 20 bases between. Here the CDR3 DNA reads TGTGCCAGCTCCGCTCTGACACTGCCGCTCTCCTACGAGCAGTACTTC. This sequence encodes CASSALTLPLSYEQYF.

This chain uses TRBV27 with TRBJ2-7; TRBD2 is a possible D gene (6 bases). Germline values: CDR1 MNHEY, CDR2 SMNVEV (reference sequence). CDR3 length equals 12 residues. The V and J ends lost 6 bases and 6 bases respectively, with 12 bases between them. CDR3 amino acids: CASRRAGLEQYF. In DNA, the CDR3 is TGTGCCAGCAGGAGGGCGGGACTCGAGCAGTACTTC.

This sequence joins TRBV4-3 and TRBJ2-2; D unclear. Germline V gene data show CDR1 as LGHNA and CDR2 as YSLEER. Trimming cost V 0 bases and J 6 bases, with 11 bases left between them. The length of the CDR3 is 15 residues. The CDR3 DNA reads as TGCGCCAGCAGCCAAGATTTATTAGCCGCCGGGGAGCTGTTTTTT. Amino acid sequence: CASSQDLLAAGELFF.

The chain recombines TRBV27 with TRBJ1-1; 8 bases are shared with TRBD1. Looked up from germline, CDR1 is MNHEY and CDR2 is SMNVEV (reference sequence). V was clipped by 5 bases and J by 11 bases; unmatched bases: 10. The CDR3 has 13 residues. The CDR3 bases are TGTGCCAGCAGTCTCCTCGACAGGGGTCGGGCTTTCTTT. It specifies CASSLLDRGRAFF.

The chain recombines TRBV9 with TRBJ2-1; weak D call: TRBD2 (6 bases). Trimming took 2 bases from V and 8 from J, leaving 17 bases between them. Germline loops: CDR1 SGDLS, CDR2 YYNGEE. The CDR3 totals 15 residues. CDR3 nucleotide sequence: TGTGCCAGCAGCGTTACAGGACCCGGAGGGGATGAGCAGTTCTTC. This translates into CASSVTGPGGDEQFF.

The rearrangement uses TRBV25-1 and TRBJ2-5; 9 bases are a match to TRBD2. Trimming took 5 bases from V and 6 from J; bases not matched to a gene: 13. The length of the CDR3 is 16 residues. Per the germline V gene, CDR1 is MGHDK and CDR2 is SYGVNS. The CDR3 protein is CASSQVRAGGTKTQYF. The CDR3 DNA is TGTGCCAGCAGTCAGGTCCGAGCGGGGGGCACTAAGACCCAGTACTTC.

The rearrangement joins TRBV18 to TRBJ2-5; D not resolved. V was shortened by 2 bases and J by 1 base, with 8 bases between the two germline ends. In germline, CDR1 is KGHSH, CDR2 LQKENI. This CDR3 has 14 residues. This CDR3 is CASSPSSLQETQYF. CDR3 nucleotides: TGTGCCAGCTCACCATCGTCTCTCCAAGAGACCCAGTACTTC.

The J gene is TRBJ1-4, the V gene TRBV18; D perhaps matches TRBD1 (6 bases). The CDR3 is 15 residues long. The germline V gene has CDR1 KGHSH and CDR2 LQKENI. Trimming took off 6 bases at V and 0 bases at J, with 11 bases between the two ends. Here the CDR3 reads CASSDRRSTNEKLFF. CDR3 in DNA: TGTGCCAGCTCTGACAGGAGATCAACTAATGAAAAACTGTTTTTT. Filled out from reference TRBV18 and TRBJ1-4, the complete variable domain reads NAGVMQNPRHLVRRRGQEARLRCSPMKGHSHVYWYRQLPEEGLKFMVYLQKENIIDESGMPKERFSAEFPKEGPSILRIQQVVRGDSAAYFCASSDRRSTNEKLFFGSGTQLSVL.